This T cell receptor beta chain emerged from a study of T cell changes during pregnancy in multiple sclerosis. Profiling relied on immunoSEQ multiplex PCR, and the TCRdb table lists in-frame clones only, not all of them. The sample lists tens of thousands of clones, 92% occurring once. The length of the CDR3 is 20 residues. With V trimmed by 0 bases and J by 3 bases, 19 bases remained unmatched. Per the germline V gene, CDR1 is SGDLS and CDR2 is YYNGEE. The TCR comes from a female donor with multiple sclerosis, enrolled in a pregnancy study. Specimen: CD4+ T cells from peripheral blood mononuclear cells, collected in the third trimester of pregnancy. V is TRBV9 and J is TRBJ2-5; 8 positions match TRBD2. CDR3 coding DNA: TGTGCCAGCAGCGTAGGGCCCGGGCCTAGCGGGCTTAGGGGGGAAGAGACCCAGTACTTC. This encodes CASSVGPGPSGLRGEETQYF.